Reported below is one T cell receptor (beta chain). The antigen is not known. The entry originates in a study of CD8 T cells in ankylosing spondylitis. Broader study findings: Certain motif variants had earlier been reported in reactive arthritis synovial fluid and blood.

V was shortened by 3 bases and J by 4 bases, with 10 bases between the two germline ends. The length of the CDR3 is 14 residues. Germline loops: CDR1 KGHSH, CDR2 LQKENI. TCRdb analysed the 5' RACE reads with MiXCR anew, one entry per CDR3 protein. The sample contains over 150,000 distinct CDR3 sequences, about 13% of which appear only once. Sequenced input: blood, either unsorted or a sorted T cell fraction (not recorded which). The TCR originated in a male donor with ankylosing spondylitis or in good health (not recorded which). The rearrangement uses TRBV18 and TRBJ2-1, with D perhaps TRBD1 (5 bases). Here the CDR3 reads CASSPLDRYNEQFF. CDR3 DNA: TGTGCCAGCTCACCCCTTGACAGATACAATGAGCAGTTCTTC. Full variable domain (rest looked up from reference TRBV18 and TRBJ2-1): NAGVMQNPRHLVRRRGQEARLRCSPMKGHSHVYWYRQLPEEGLKFMVYLQKENIIDESGMPKERFSAEFPKEGPSILRIQQVVRGDSAAYFCASSPLDRYNEQFFGPGTRLTVL.